These T cell receptor beta chains were read from a single sample in a study of blood T cell repertoires in COVID-19. Assay used: immunoSEQ multiplex PCR; TCRdb lists only in-frame clones, some missing. The sample has 200,000 to 300,000 clones, roughly nine tenths seen once; the top ten hold less than 5%. Sequenced material: peripheral blood. Receptors were obtained from a man between 60 and 70 years old who had recovered from COVID-19. Each CDR3 is given with its conserved first and last residue. D genes are given only for firm matches. Rows may omit the clone size; those that give it use once, few, many or a size class.

j_gene	v_gene	d_gene	abundance	CDR3aa	CDR3nt
TRBJ2-7	TRBV5-1	TRBD2	NA	CASSLEPAGGLYEQYF	TGCGCCAGCAGCTTGGAACCAGCGGGGGGCCTCTACGAGCAGTACTTC
TRBJ1-2	TRBV5-1	NA	NA	CASSLGIGQGSGYTF	TGCGCCAGCAGCTTGGGAATTGGGCAGGGTTCTGGCTACACCTTC
TRBJ2-5	TRBV5-1	TRBD2	once	CASWGGSPQETQYF	TGCGCCAGCTGGGGGGGAAGCCCCCAAGAGACCCAGTACTTC
TRBJ2-7	TRBV9	NA	NA	CASSVGPGDHYEQYF	TGTGCCAGCAGCGTAGGGCCGGGGGACCACTACGAGCAGTACTTC
TRBJ2-3	TRBV19	NA	NA	CASSISGKDTQYF	TGTGCCAGTAGTATCAGCGGTAAGGATACGCAGTATTTT
TRBJ2-2	TRBV13	TRBD1	NA	CASSSHRGRAGELFF	TGTGCCAGCAGCTCCCACAGGGGTAGAGCCGGGGAGCTGTTTTTT
TRBJ1-4	TRBV2	NA	NA	CASRGGSNEKLFF	TGTGCCAGCAGAGGGGGATCTAATGAAAAACTGTTTTTT
TRBJ1-1	TRBV4-2	NA	NA	CASSQDAGTEAFF	TGTGCCAGCAGCCAAGATGCGGGCACTGAAGCTTTCTTT
TRBJ2-7	TRBV3-1/TRBV3-2	NA	NA	CASSLGLNYEQYF	TGTGCCAGCAGCCTGGGGCTAAATTACGAGCAGTACTTC
TRBJ1-4	TRBV5-4	NA	NA	CASSSSLSGEKLFF	TGTGCCAGCAGCTCGTCGCTTTCGGGTGAAAAACTGTTTTTT
TRBJ2-6	TRBV4-1	NA	NA	CASSPEGPPSGANVLTF	TGCGCCAGCAGCCCCGAGGGTCCCCCCTCTGGGGCCAACGTCCTGACTTTC
TRBJ2-7	TRBV7-2	TRBD2	NA	CASSPMGGVPYEQYF	TGTGCCAGCAGCCCAATGGGGGGGGTACCCTACGAGCAGTACTTC
TRBJ1-6	TRBV6-5	NA	NA	CASTDEHLRSPLHF	TGTGCCAGCACCGACGAGCACCTCAGGTCACCCCTCCACTTT
TRBJ1-1	TRBV9	NA	NA	CASSVGSRARTEAFF	TGTGCCAGCAGCGTTGGATCGCGGGCGAGAACTGAAGCTTTCTTT
TRBJ2-7	TRBV7-2	NA	NA	CASSFGRGQAQYF	TGTGCCAGCAGCTTCGGACGGGGTCAGGCGCAGTACTTC
TRBJ2-3	TRBV9	TRBD2	NA	CASSLAVTDTQYF	TGTGCCAGCAGCCTAGCGGTCACAGATACGCAGTATTTT
TRBJ2-3	TRBV5-1	NA	few	CASSPGEWGRADTQYF	TGCGCCAGCAGCCCCGGGGAGTGGGGTCGGGCAGATACGCAGTATTTT
TRBJ2-1	TRBV5-1	NA	NA	CASNREQGTNEQFF	TGCGCCAGCAACCGCGAGCAGGGGACCAATGAGCAGTTCTTC
TRBJ2-1	TRBV27	TRBD1	once	CASSLSGMVGQREITYNEQFF	TGTGCCAGCAGTTTATCGGGAATGGTGGGACAGAGAGAGATCACCTACAATGAGCAGTTCTTC
TRBJ1-1	TRBV4-2	NA	NA	CASSQDSGTANTEAFF	TGTGCCAGCAGCCAAGATAGCGGAACGGCGAACACTGAAGCTTTCTTT
TRBJ2-2	TRBV7-6	TRBD2	NA	CASSSSGGPNTGELFF	TGTGCCAGCAGCTCTAGCGGGGGGCCGAACACCGGGGAGCTGTTTTTT
TRBJ2-3	TRBV5-6	NA	NA	CASSRSGGEGTDTQYF	TGTGCCAGCAGCCGGAGCGGCGGCGAAGGCACAGATACGCAGTATTTT
TRBJ2-2	TRBV5-1	TRBD1	NA	CASSLGWTGGNTGELFF	TGCGCCAGCAGCTTGGGTTGGACAGGGGGCAATACCGGGGAGCTGTTTTTT
TRBJ2-7	TRBV6-5	NA	few	CASSHESSYEQYF	TGTGCCAGCAGCCATGAGAGCTCCTACGAGCAGTACTTC
TRBJ2-1	TRBV7-2	NA	NA	CASSLHGVRPSNEQFF	TGTGCCAGCAGCTTACATGGTGTCAGGCCCTCAAATGAGCAGTTCTTC
TRBJ1-1	TRBV6-6	NA	once	CASVGQGIAFF	TGTGCCAGCGTCGGGCAGGGGATTGCTTTCTTT
TRBJ1-6	TRBV5-4	NA	once	CASSFRDSPLHF	TGTGCCAGCAGCTTCAGGGATTCACCCCTCCACTTT
TRBJ2-5	TRBV21-1	NA	NA	CASKSEQETQYF	TGTGCCAGCAAGAGCGAACAAGAGACCCAGTACTTC
TRBJ2-7	TRBV3-1/TRBV3-2	TRBD2	once	CASSQTSGGSYEQYF	TGTGCCAGCAGCCAAACTAGCGGGGGGTCCTACGAGCAGTACTTC
TRBJ2-7	TRBV14	TRBD1	NA	CASSQALTGGKQYF	TGTGCCAGCAGCCAGGCATTGACAGGGGGTAAGCAGTACTTC
TRBJ2-3	TRBV19	NA	NA	CASSISTSTDTQYF	TGTGCCAGTAGTATATCGACTAGCACAGATACGCAGTATTTT
TRBJ1-2	TRBV5-4	TRBD1	NA	CASSWKGQGMNGYTF	TGTGCCAGCAGCTGGAAAGGACAGGGGATGAATGGCTACACCTTC
TRBJ2-3	TRBV7-2	NA	few	CASSLGARGTDTQYF	TGTGCCAGCAGCTTAGGCGCCAGGGGTACAGATACGCAGTATTTT
TRBJ2-3	TRBV13	TRBD2	NA	CASSLGLGGARADTQYF	TGTGCCAGCAGCTTAGGCCTCGGGGGGGCCAGGGCAGATACGCAGTATTTT
TRBJ2-3	TRBV7-3	NA	NA	CASSLPGADTQYF	TGTGCCAGCAGCTTGCCCGGGGCAGATACGCAGTATTTT
TRBJ1-2	TRBV13	TRBD1	NA	CASSQRDRPFTF	TGTGCCAGCAGCCAAAGGGACAGGCCCTTCACCTTC
TRBJ1-5	TRBV7-2	NA	NA	CASSPQGLGNQPQHF	TGTGCCAGCAGCCCCCAGGGGCTGGGCAATCAGCCCCAGCATTTT
TRBJ2-7	TRBV14	NA	NA	CASSRRWNGRGATGGEQYF	TGTGCCAGCAGCCGCCGATGGAACGGCCGGGGGGCGACTGGGGGAGAGCAGTACTTC
TRBJ2-1	TRBV27	NA	NA	CASSHRPSSYNEQFF	TGTGCCAGCAGCCACAGACCGAGCTCCTACAATGAGCAGTTCTTC
TRBJ1-1	TRBV6-5	NA	NA	CASSYSGTPEAFF	TGTGCCAGCAGTTACTCAGGGACACCTGAAGCTTTCTTT
TRBJ1-2	TRBV5-1	TRBD1	once	CASSGGQGTSRGYTF	TGCGCCAGCAGCGGGGGACAGGGGACCTCACGTGGCTACACCTTC
TRBJ1-5	TRBV2	TRBD1	NA	CASRGGQGVYQPQHF	TGTGCCAGCAGGGGAGGACAGGGGGTGTATCAGCCCCAGCATTTT
TRBJ2-7	TRBV18	NA	NA	CASSLKSKGGDSEQYF	TGTGCCAGCTCACTCAAAAGCAAAGGGGGTGACTCCGAGCAGTACTTC
TRBJ1-2	TRBV12-3/TRBV12-4	NA	NA	CASSLGEGRYTF	TGTGCCAGCAGTTTAGGGGAGGGGCGCTACACCTTC
TRBJ2-7	TRBV7-3	NA	NA	CASSLLRQAGSYEQYF	TGTGCCAGCAGCTTACTCAGACAGGCTGGATCCTACGAGCAGTACTTC
TRBJ1-1	TRBV6-5	NA	NA	CASSPGVGAFF	TGTGCCAGCAGCCCCGGGGTCGGGGCTTTCTTT
TRBJ2-3	TRBV4-2	TRBD2	NA	CASRPTTSGVTDTQYF	TGTGCCAGCAGACCCACCACTAGCGGGGTCACAGATACGCAGTATTTT
TRBJ1-4	TRBV6-1	TRBD1	NA	CASSEARDSWEKLFF	TGTGCCAGCAGTGAAGCCAGGGACAGTTGGGAAAAACTGTTTTTT
TRBJ2-3	TRBV9	NA	NA	CASSVGLGGADTQYF	TGTGCCAGCAGCGTAGGGCTAGGTGGTGCAGATACGCAGTATTTT
TRBJ1-2	TRBV9	TRBD1	NA	CASSGYRGLDGYTF	TGTGCCAGCAGCGGATACAGGGGGCTCGATGGCTACACCTTC
TRBJ1-6	TRBV28	NA	NA	CASSSPPGGAKNSPLHF	TGTGCCAGCAGTTCACCCCCGGGGGGGGCTAAAAATTCACCCCTCCACTTT
TRBJ1-3	TRBV4-1	NA	NA	CASSPSGGTSGNTIYF	TGCGCCAGCAGCCCGTCGGGCGGGACGTCTGGAAACACCATATATTTT
TRBJ1-4	TRBV19	NA	NA	CASTVVGGEKLFF	TGTGCCAGTACCGTTGTCGGGGGTGAAAAACTGTTTTTT